The rows below give T cell receptor beta chains drawn from one sample of a study of T-cell reconstitution after alpha-beta-depleted transplantation in children. TCRdb re-called the PCR reads through MiXCR, storing one row per CDR3 protein. The sample consists of under 7,000 distinct CDR3 sequences, 16% of them appearing once. Sequencing was performed on PBMCs, taken before TCRalphabeta/CD19-depleted stem cell transplant. These receptors originate from a boy between 2 and 10 years old with acute lymphoblastic leukemia, due to receive a stem cell transplant. The CDR3 runs from the conserved cysteine through the conserved F or W. Fields, in order: D gene, clone size, J gene, V gene, CDR3 length, CDR3 protein, CDR3 DNA. D genes are given only for firm matches. Expanded clones are given a class, and other clones once, few, many or no size at all.

D gene: TRBD1
clone size: many
J gene: TRBJ2-7
V gene: TRBV7-9
CDR3 length: 15
CDR3 protein: CASSTQGAHPYEQYF
CDR3 DNA: TGTGCCAGCAGCACCCAGGGGGCCCACCCCTACGAGCAGTACTTC

D gene: TRBD1
clone size: many
J gene: TRBJ2-7
V gene: TRBV30
CDR3 length: 17
CDR3 protein: CAWSGGTGTGFNYEQYF
CDR3 DNA: TGTGCCTGGAGTGGCGGGACCGGGACAGGGTTTAACTACGAGCAGTACTTC

D gene: .
clone size: many
J gene: TRBJ2-1
V gene: TRBV27
CDR3 length: 14
CDR3 protein: CASSLWGRDNEQFF
CDR3 DNA: TGTGCCAGCAGTTTATGGGGCAGGGACAATGAGCAGTTCTTC

D gene: TRBD1
clone size: medium-sized
J gene: TRBJ2-3
V gene: TRBV6-5
CDR3 length: 15
CDR3 protein: CASSYQQGSADTQYF
CDR3 DNA: TGTGCCAGCAGTTACCAACAGGGGAGTGCAGATACGCAGTATTTT

D gene: TRBD1
clone size: medium-sized
J gene: TRBJ1-6
V gene: TRBV5-1
CDR3 length: 16
CDR3 protein: CASSDDVRGQGSPLHF
CDR3 DNA: TGCGCCAGCAGCGACGACGTCAGGGGGCAAGGGTCACCCCTCCACTTT

D gene: .
clone size: medium-sized
J gene: TRBJ2-1
V gene: TRBV7-9
CDR3 length: 14
CDR3 protein: CASSFILQGSEQFF
CDR3 DNA: TGTGCCAGCAGTTTCATCCTACAGGGCTCTGAGCAGTTCTTC

D gene: .
clone size: medium-sized
J gene: TRBJ1-2
V gene: TRBV19
CDR3 length: 14
CDR3 protein: CASRDRFLNYGYTF
CDR3 DNA: TGTGCCAGTAGAGACAGGTTTTTAAACTATGGCTACACCTTC

D gene: TRBD1
clone size: medium-sized
J gene: TRBJ1-1
V gene: TRBV28
CDR3 length: 14
CDR3 protein: CASGIGRGRTEAFF
CDR3 DNA: TGTGCCAGCGGAATAGGAAGGGGGCGAACTGAAGCTTTCTTT

D gene: TRBD1
clone size: medium-sized
J gene: TRBJ2-7
V gene: TRBV5-5
CDR3 length: 13
CDR3 protein: CARTDRELDEQYF
CDR3 DNA: TGTGCCAGGACAGACAGGGAGCTGGACGAGCAGTACTTC

D gene: .
clone size: many
J gene: TRBJ1-2
V gene: TRBV12-2
CDR3 length: 14
CDR3 protein: CASRLAQGAYGYTF
CDR3 DNA: TGTGCAAGTCGCTTAGCACAGGGGGCCTATGGCTACACCTTC

D gene: .
clone size: many
J gene: TRBJ2-5
V gene: TRBV5-6
CDR3 length: 16
CDR3 protein: CASSRPTGRGVETQYF
CDR3 DNA: TGTGCCAGCAGCCGACCGACAGGGCGGGGTGTAGAGACCCAGTACTTC

D gene: .
clone size: medium-sized
J gene: TRBJ2-5
V gene: TRBV29-1
CDR3 length: 15
CDR3 protein: CSVQNWIGWQETQYF
CDR3 DNA: TGCAGCGTCCAAAACTGGATAGGGTGGCAAGAGACCCAGTACTTC

D gene: TRBD2
clone size: medium-sized
J gene: TRBJ2-2
V gene: TRBV6-2/TRBV6-3
CDR3 length: 14
CDR3 protein: CASSTSENTGELFF
CDR3 DNA: TGTGCCAGCAGCACTAGCGAGAACACCGGGGAGCTGTTTTTT

D gene: TRBD1
clone size: medium-sized
J gene: TRBJ1-5
V gene: TRBV6-1
CDR3 length: 15
CDR3 protein: CASSADRVGNQPQHF
CDR3 DNA: TGTGCCAGCAGTGCGGACAGGGTGGGCAATCAGCCCCAGCATTTT

D gene: .
clone size: many
J gene: TRBJ2-6
V gene: TRBV7-9
CDR3 length: 16
CDR3 protein: CASSPMRPGGANVLTF
CDR3 DNA: TGTGCCAGCAGCCCGATGCGGCCCGGTGGGGCCAACGTCCTGACTTTC

D gene: TRBD1
clone size: medium-sized
J gene: TRBJ2-3
V gene: TRBV7-9
CDR3 length: 17
CDR3 protein: CASSPRQGVGSTDTQYF
CDR3 DNA: TGTGCCAGCAGCCCCCGACAGGGGGTGGGGTCCACAGATACGCAGTATTTT

D gene: .
clone size: many
J gene: TRBJ1-1
V gene: TRBV3-1
CDR3 length: 17
CDR3 protein: CASSPRDRRPTDTEAFF
CDR3 DNA: TGTGCCAGCAGCCCCCGGGACCGACGCCCGACGGACACTGAAGCTTTCTTT

D gene: .
clone size: medium-sized
J gene: TRBJ2-7
V gene: TRBV10-3
CDR3 length: 17
CDR3 protein: CAISESDRLEWRYEQYF
CDR3 DNA: TGTGCCATCAGTGAGTCAGATCGATTGGAGTGGAGATACGAGCAGTACTTC

D gene: .
clone size: medium-sized
J gene: TRBJ1-2
V gene: TRBV25-1
CDR3 length: 15
CDR3 protein: CASSPPWAQLYGYTF
CDR3 DNA: TGTGCCAGCAGTCCCCCCTGGGCGCAGCTATATGGCTACACCTTC

D gene: .
clone size: medium-sized
J gene: TRBJ1-4
V gene: TRBV7-2
CDR3 length: 15
CDR3 protein: CASSAGQSLNEKLFF
CDR3 DNA: TGTGCCAGCAGCGCCGGACAGTCCCTTAATGAAAAACTGTTTTTT

D gene: TRBD2
clone size: many
J gene: TRBJ2-1
V gene: TRBV24-1
CDR3 length: 15
CDR3 protein: CATRLRGLALNEQFF
CDR3 DNA: TGTGCCACCAGGCTGAGGGGACTAGCGCTAAATGAGCAGTTCTTC

D gene: .
clone size: .
J gene: TRBJ1-4
V gene: TRBV5-6
CDR3 length: 12
CDR3 protein: CAMSFRWGKLFF
CDR3 DNA: TGTGCCATGAGCTTTCGGTGGGGAAAACTGTTTTTT

D gene: .
clone size: many
J gene: TRBJ2-3
V gene: TRBV12-3/TRBV12-4
CDR3 length: 13
CDR3 protein: CASSHSPGRAQYF
CDR3 DNA: TGTGCCAGCAGTCACTCTCCGGGTAGGGCGCAGTATTTT

D gene: TRBD1
clone size: many
J gene: TRBJ1-2
V gene: TRBV6-2/TRBV6-3
CDR3 length: 16
CDR3 protein: CASSPMDRGVWYGYTF
CDR3 DNA: TGTGCCAGCAGCCCAATGGACAGGGGAGTGTGGTATGGCTACACCTTC

D gene: TRBD2
clone size: medium-sized
J gene: TRBJ2-4
V gene: TRBV20-1
CDR3 length: 15
CDR3 protein: CSARDAGGQRDIQYF
CDR3 DNA: TGCAGTGCTAGAGACGCGGGGGGCCAAAGGGACATTCAGTACTTC

D gene: .
clone size: medium-sized
J gene: TRBJ2-3
V gene: TRBV7-2
CDR3 length: 12
CDR3 protein: CASSPSTDTQYF
CDR3 DNA: TGTGCCAGCAGCCCTAGCACAGATACGCAGTATTTT

D gene: TRBD1
clone size: medium-sized
J gene: TRBJ2-5
V gene: TRBV7-2
CDR3 length: 15
CDR3 protein: CASSRWDRVQETQYF
CDR3 DNA: TGTGCCAGCAGTCGCTGGGACAGGGTTCAAGAGACCCAGTACTTC